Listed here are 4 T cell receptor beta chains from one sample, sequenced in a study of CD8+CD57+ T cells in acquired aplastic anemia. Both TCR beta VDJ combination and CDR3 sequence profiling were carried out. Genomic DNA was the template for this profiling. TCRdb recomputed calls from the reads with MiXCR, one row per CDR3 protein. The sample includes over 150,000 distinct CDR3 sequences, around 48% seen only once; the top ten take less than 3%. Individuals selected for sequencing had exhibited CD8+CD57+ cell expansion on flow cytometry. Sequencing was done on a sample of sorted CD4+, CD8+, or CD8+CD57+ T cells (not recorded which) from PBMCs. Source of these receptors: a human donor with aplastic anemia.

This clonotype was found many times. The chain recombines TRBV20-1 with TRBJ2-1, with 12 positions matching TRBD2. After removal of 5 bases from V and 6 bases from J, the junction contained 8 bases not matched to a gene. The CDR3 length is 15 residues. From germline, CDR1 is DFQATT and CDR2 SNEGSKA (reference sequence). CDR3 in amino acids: CSASERLAGANEQFF. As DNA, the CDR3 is TGCAGTGCTTCCGAAAGACTAGCGGGAGCCAATGAGCAGTTCTTC.

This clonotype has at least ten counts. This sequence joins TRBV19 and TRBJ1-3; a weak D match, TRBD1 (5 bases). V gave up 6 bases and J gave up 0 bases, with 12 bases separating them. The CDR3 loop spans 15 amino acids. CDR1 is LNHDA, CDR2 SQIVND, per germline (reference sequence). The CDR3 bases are TGTGCCAGTAGGGACCGTGGGGGCTCTGGAAACACCATATATTTT. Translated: CASRDRGGSGNTIYF.

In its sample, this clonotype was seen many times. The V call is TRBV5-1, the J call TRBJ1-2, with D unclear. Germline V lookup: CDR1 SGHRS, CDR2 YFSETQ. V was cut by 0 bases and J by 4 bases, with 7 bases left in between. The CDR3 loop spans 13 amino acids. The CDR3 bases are TGCGCCAGCAGCTTGGATGGGGTCTATGGCTACACCTTC. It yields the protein CASSLDGVYGYTF.

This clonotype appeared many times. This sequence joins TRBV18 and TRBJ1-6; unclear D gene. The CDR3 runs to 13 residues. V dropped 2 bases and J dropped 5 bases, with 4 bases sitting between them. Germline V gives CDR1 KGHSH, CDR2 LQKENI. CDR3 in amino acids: CASSPGDNSPLHF. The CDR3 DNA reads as TGTGCCAGCTCACCAGGCGATAATTCACCCCTCCACTTT.